The T cell receptor (beta chain) under discussion was sequenced for a study of control samples from healthy donors and cancer patients. Looked up from germline, CDR1 is SNHLY and CDR2 is FYNNEI. The CDR3 runs to 13 residues. Trimming removed 8 bases at V and 3 bases at J, with 14 bases between. Method: immunoSEQ multiplex PCR; TCRdb's copy keeps in-frame clones and lacks some. Among approximately 69,000 clones, approximately 89% were seen once, and the ten largest hold over 4.5%. Sequenced sample: PBMCs. V gene TRBV2 combines with J gene TRBJ2-7, with no clear D. The sequence came from a man in his sixties with colorectal cancer. For the CDR3, the DNA is TGTGCCAGCGGTAGACTGAATCTCTACGAGCAGTACTTC. Encoded protein: CASGRLNLYEQYF.